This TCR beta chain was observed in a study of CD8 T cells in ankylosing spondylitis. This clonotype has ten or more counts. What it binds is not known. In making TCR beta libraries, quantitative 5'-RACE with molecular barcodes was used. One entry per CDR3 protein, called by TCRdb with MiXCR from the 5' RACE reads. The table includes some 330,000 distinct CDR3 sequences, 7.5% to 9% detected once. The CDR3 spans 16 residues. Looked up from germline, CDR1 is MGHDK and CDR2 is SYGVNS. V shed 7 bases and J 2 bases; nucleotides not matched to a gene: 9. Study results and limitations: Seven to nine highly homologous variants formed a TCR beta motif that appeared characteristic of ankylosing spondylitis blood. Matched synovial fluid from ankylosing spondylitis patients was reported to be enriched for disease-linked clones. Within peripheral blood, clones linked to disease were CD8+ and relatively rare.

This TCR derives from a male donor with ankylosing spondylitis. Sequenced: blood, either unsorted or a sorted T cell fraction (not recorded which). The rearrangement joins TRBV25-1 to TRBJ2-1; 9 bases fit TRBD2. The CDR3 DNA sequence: TGTGCCAGCAATGTAAGGGCGGGAGGGCCCTACAATGAGCAGTTCTTC. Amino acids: CASNVRAGGPYNEQFF.